The rows below give T cell receptor beta chains drawn from one sample of a study of T cell responses to AZD1222 COVID-19 vaccine. Measured with immunoSEQ multiplex PCR; TCRdb has only the in-frame clones, and not every one. The table records approximately 140,000 clones, around 93% of them present only once. Sequenced here: peripheral blood, sampled on day 0 of AZD1222 vaccination. These receptors came from an adult in good health. Both conserved end residues are part of each CDR3. A D gene is named only where the DNA matches it firmly. Not every row has a clone size; where given, it reads once, few, many or a size class.

D	V	J	length	size	CDR3	DNA
TRBD1	TRBV19	TRBJ2-2	15	.	CASSMGPGGTGELFF	TGTGCCAGTAGTATGGGCCCAGGGGGTACCGGGGAGCTGTTTTTT
TRBD1	TRBV15	TRBJ2-5	15	.	CATQVRQGKAETQYF	TGTGCCACACAAGTCCGACAGGGGAAGGCAGAGACCCAGTACTTC
.	TRBV27	TRBJ1-4	16	.	CASSRGLDFGNEKLFF	TGTGCCAGCAGTAGGGGGTTGGATTTCGGGAATGAAAAACTGTTTTTT
.	TRBV6-4	TRBJ1-1	13	.	CASSESEGTEAFF	TGTGCCAGCAGTGAGTCGGAGGGTACTGAAGCTTTCTTT
.	TRBV11-2	TRBJ2-3	13	.	CASSLGQTDTQYF	TGTGCCAGCAGCTTGGGGCAGACAGATACGCAGTATTTT
.	TRBV29-1	TRBJ2-3	13	.	CSVTSVGTDTQYF	TGCAGCGTAACATCGGTAGGCACAGATACGCAGTATTTT
.	TRBV21-1	TRBJ2-1	14	.	CASSWGQRLDEQFF	TGTGCCAGCAGCTGGGGACAGCGGTTGGATGAGCAGTTCTTC
.	TRBV19	TRBJ1-1	13	once	CASSMMGNTEAFF	TGTGCCAGTAGTATGATGGGTAACACTGAAGCTTTCTTT
TRBD2	TRBV28	TRBJ2-1	17	.	CASSLVTGGAGAGEQFF	TGTGCCAGCAGTTTAGTCACCGGTGGAGCGGGAGCGGGTGAGCAGTTCTTC
TRBD1	TRBV24-1	TRBJ2-1	16	.	CATSDLGTGTYNEQFF	TGTGCCACCAGTGATTTGGGGACAGGGACCTACAATGAGCAGTTCTTC
TRBD1	TRBV7-8	TRBJ2-1	16	.	CASSSLGGQGAYEQFF	TGTGCCAGCAGCTCTTTAGGGGGCCAGGGAGCTTATGAGCAGTTCTTC
TRBD1	TRBV29-1	TRBJ2-3	12	.	CSCRGTTDTQYF	TGCAGCTGCAGGGGGACCACAGATACGCAGTATTTT
TRBD1	TRBV18	TRBJ1-1	15	.	CASSPQQGSHTEAFF	TGTGCCAGCTCACCCCAACAGGGGTCGCACACTGAAGCTTTCTTT
.	TRBV27	TRBJ2-3	13	.	CASSGLGYGTQYF	TGTGCCAGCAGTGGGTTGGGGTACGGTACGCAGTATTTT
.	TRBV7-6	TRBJ1-5	16	.	CASSLEAPYSNQPQHF	TGTGCCAGCAGCTTAGAAGCCCCATATAGCAATCAGCCCCAGCATTTT
.	TRBV6-6	TRBJ1-4	13	.	CASSFSAARGLFF	TGTGCCAGCAGTTTCTCGGCGGCGAGAGGACTGTTTTTT
.	TRBV12-3/TRBV12-4	TRBJ2-7	13	.	CASSFGSSYEQYF	TGTGCCAGCAGTTTCGGCAGCTCCTACGAGCAGTACTTC
.	TRBV2	TRBJ1-5	14	.	CASSRQASNQPQHF	TGTGCCAGCAGTAGACAGGCCTCCAATCAGCCCCAGCATTTT
.	TRBV10-3	TRBJ1-2	11	.	CAISPDYGYTF	TGTGCCATCAGTCCGGACTATGGCTACACCTTC
.	TRBV3-1/TRBV3-2	TRBJ2-1	13	.	CASSRTGSNEQFF	TGTGCCAGCAGCCGAACAGGCTCCAATGAGCAGTTCTTC